One and the same sample provided the 32 T cell receptor beta chains below, sequenced in a study of OX40 agonist ivuxolimab in advanced cancers. Data came from immunoSEQ multiplex PCR; TCRdb stores just in-frame clones and leaves some out. The sample shows fewer than 45,000 clones, 90% of them seen only once. The starting material was CD4+ or CD8+ T cells sorted from blood, obtained in a trial of the OX40 agonist ivuxolimab. These receptors came from an adult with an advanced solid tumor such as melanoma, head and neck, liver or kidney cancer.

Here the CDR3 DNA reads TGCGCCAGCAGTCACGGGTGGGGGGTGGAGGTGACTAACTATGGCTACACCTTC. The encoded protein is CASSHGWGVEVTNYGYTF. This chain uses TRBV23-1 with TRBJ1-2; maybe TRBD1 (5 bases). TRBV23-1 is identified as an open reading frame with a role that is uncertain. Deletions cut 3 bases from V and 0 bases from J, with 20 bases between. This CDR3 region has 18 residues.

The rearrangement joins TRBV19 to TRBJ1-1, with TRBD1 matching 8 bases. CDR3 length: 13 residues. Per the germline V gene, CDR1 is LNHDA and CDR2 is SQIVND (reference sequence). Unmatched junction bases numbered 0, after V lost 3 bases and J lost 3 bases. CDR3 bases: TGTGCCAGTAGTATGGACAGGGACACTGAAGCTTTCTTT. Amino acids: CASSMDRDTEAFF.

The rearrangement uses TRBV9 and TRBJ1-5, with TRBD1 as a possible D gene (6 bases). Trimming left V 3 bases short and J 2 bases short, with 12 bases between. CDR1 is SGDLS and CDR2 is YYNGEE in the germline V gene. CDR3 size: 15 residues. The CDR3 nucleotides are TGTGCCAGCAGCGCACAGGGAATGGGCAATCAGCCCCAGCATTTT. Translated: CASSAQGMGNQPQHF. Together with reference TRBV9 and TRBJ1-5, the CDR3 gives the full variable domain: DSGVTQTPKHLITATGQRVTLRCSPRSGDLSVYWYQQSLDQGLQFLIQYYNGEERAKGNILERFSAQQFPDLHSELNLSSLELGDSALYFCASSAQGMGNQPQHFGDGTRLSIL.

The V call is TRBV28, the J call TRBJ2-7; 8 bases agree with TRBD1. The CDR3 sequence is 12 residues long. V shed 10 bases, J shed 2 bases, and the junction held 4 bases outside the gene matches. The germline V gene has CDR1 MDHEN and CDR2 SYDVKM. The DNA of the CDR3 is TGTGCCATACAGGGGGATCCCTACGAGCAGTACTTC. This translates into CAIQGDPYEQYF.

CDR3 loop: CASSSSGRAPNEQFF. DNA for the CDR3: TGTGCCAGCAGCTCCAGCGGGAGGGCCCCGAATGAGCAGTTCTTC. The chain has TRBV11-2 and TRBJ2-1, with 10 bases identical to TRBD2. After removal of 4 bases from V and 7 bases from J, the junction contained 7 bases not matched to a gene. The CDR3 has 15 residues. Germline CDR1 is SGHAT and CDR2 is FQNNGV.

The chain combines TRBV27 with TRBJ1-1; D is unresolved. The germline V gene encodes CDR1 MNHEY and CDR2 SMNVEV (reference sequence). V gave up 2 bases and J gave up 2 bases, with 9 bases separating them. This CDR3 region has 14 residues. CDR3 region: CASSLPPPNTEAFF. In nucleotides, the CDR3 is TGTGCCAGCAGTTTACCCCCCCCAAACACTGAAGCTTTCTTT.

J is TRBJ2-3 and V is TRBV18; the D is unclear. This CDR3 comprises 13 residues. Between the trimmed V and J ends, which lost 0 bases and 3 bases, there was a span of 4 bases. Germline assignment: CDR1 KGHSH and CDR2 LQKENI. The CDR3 coding sequence is TGTGCCAGCTCACCACCCCAGACAGATACGCAGTATTTT. This encodes CASSPPQTDTQYF. Full variable domain (rest looked up from reference TRBV18 and TRBJ2-3): NAGVMQNPRHLVRRRGQEARLRCSPMKGHSHVYWYRQLPEEGLKFMVYLQKENIIDESGMPKERFSAEFPKEGPSILRIQQVVRGDSAAYFCASSPPQTDTQYFGPGTRLTVL.

This clone was found once. V gene TRBV19 combines with J gene TRBJ1-5, with D possibly being TRBD1 (6 bases). The ends were cut back, 7 bases at V and 0 bases at J, with 28 bases in the middle. Germline V CDR1 and CDR2: LNHDA, SQIVND (reference sequence). The CDR3 runs 20 residues. This CDR3 reads CASTPGKGRGGQYSNQPQHF. The DNA for the CDR3 is TGTGCCAGTACCCCGGGGAAGGGCAGGGGCGGCCAATATAGCAATCAGCCCCAGCATTTT.

This clone was counted only a few times. The rearrangement uses TRBV30 and TRBJ1-1, with 8 bases that match TRBD1. V gave up 5 bases and J gave up 5 bases; unmatched junction bases: 4. From germline, CDR1 is GTSNPN and CDR2 SVGIG (reference sequence). The CDR3 length is 12 residues. CDR3: CAWGDRSTEAFF. The CDR3 region has the DNA TGTGCCTGGGGGGACAGGTCGACTGAAGCTTTCTTT.

This chain connects TRBV9 to TRBJ2-6; possible D gene TRBD1, 7 bases. This CDR3 comprises 22 residues. Trimming left V 3 bases short and J 0 bases short, with 28 bases between. The germline CDR1 and CDR2 sequences are SGDLS and YYNGEE. The CDR3 reads CASSGAGTAEGYRGSGANVLTF. CDR3 coding DNA: TGTGCCAGCAGCGGGGCCGGGACTGCGGAGGGGTACAGGGGCTCTGGGGCCAACGTCCTGACTTTC.

The chain carries TRBV28 and TRBJ2-1, with 10 positions matching TRBD2. Per the germline V gene, CDR1 is MDHEN and CDR2 is SYDVKM. The CDR3 runs 16 residues. The V segment lost 6 bases and the J segment 8 bases; nucleotides outside the gene matches: 13. CDR3: CASSLMLAGAAHEQFF. CDR3 sequence (DNA): TGTGCCAGCAGCCTCATGCTAGCGGGAGCCGCCCATGAGCAGTTCTTC.

The chain recombines TRBV18 with TRBJ2-7; D is perhaps TRBD2 (6 bases). This CDR3 contains 14 residues. CDR1 is KGHSH, CDR2 LQKENI, per germline. The V and J ends lost 5 bases and 2 bases respectively, with 13 bases between them. The CDR3 reads CASSIRDSAYEQYF. CDR3 sequence (DNA): TGTGCCAGCTCAATCCGGGACTCGGCCTACGAGCAGTACTTC.

The chain has TRBV27 and TRBJ1-6, with D tentatively TRBD1 (6 bases). The V end lost 8 bases, the J end lost 7 bases, and 9 bases lay between the germline ends. This CDR3 comprises 12 residues. Looked up from germline, CDR1 is MNHEY and CDR2 is SMNVEV (reference sequence). CDR3 sequence reads: CASRTANSPLHF. CDR3 coding DNA: TGTGCCAGCCGGACAGCAAATTCACCCCTCCACTTT.

V gene TRBV5-1 combines with J gene TRBJ2-3, with a possible D match to TRBD2 (5 bases). V was pared by 5 bases and J by 0 bases, with 7 bases between. Germline-derived CDR1 and CDR2 are SGHRS and YFSETQ. This CDR3 is built from 13 residues. This CDR3 is CASRWTSTDTQYF. The CDR3 region has the DNA TGCGCCAGCAGGTGGACTAGCACAGATACGCAGTATTTT.

The V and J genes are TRBV30 and TRBJ2-1; D call uncertain. Trimming pared 7 bases from V and 2 bases from J, leaving 15 bases between. Germline V gives CDR1 GTSNPN, CDR2 SVGIG (reference sequence). The CDR3 has 14 amino acids. CDR3 bases: TGTGCCTCGGTGCCCCCAGATCCCTACAATGAGCAGTTCTTC. Translated, it gives CASVPPDPYNEQFF.

This rearrangement joins TRBV7-9 to TRBJ2-7; D is uncertain. The CDR3 contains 12 residues. Germline values: CDR1 SEHNR, CDR2 FQNEAQ (reference sequence). Deletions cut 1 base from V and 1 base from J, with 2 bases between. The CDR3, as DNA: TGTGCCAGCAGCTTAGTTTCCTACGAGCAGTACTTC. This encodes CASSLVSYEQYF.

The rearrangement joins TRBV6-1 to TRBJ2-3; D not certain. Germline V CDR1 and CDR2: MNHNS, SASEGT. The CDR3 covers 14 residues. V shed 6 bases and J shed 1 base, with 11 bases lying between them. CDR3 amino acids: CASRMDVGTDTQYF. CDR3 nucleotides: TGTGCCAGCAGAATGGACGTCGGCACAGATACGCAGTATTTT.

The genes are TRBV30 and TRBJ1-4, with TRBD1 matching 7 bases. The trim removed 5 bases at V and 8 bases at J, leaving 8 bases unmatched. Germline values: CDR1 GTSNPN, CDR2 SVGIG (reference sequence). The CDR3 is 13 amino acids. CDR3 residues: CAWEDRTKEKLFF. The CDR3 bases are TGTGCCTGGGAGGACAGGACGAAGGAAAAACTGTTTTTT.

The gene calls are TRBV7-2 and TRBJ2-1, with D tentatively TRBD2 (5 bases). The CDR3 covers 16 residues. Germline assignment: CDR1 SGHTA and CDR2 FQGNSA. The V and J ends lost 5 bases and 5 bases respectively, with 19 bases between them. In DNA, the CDR3 is TGTGCCAGCAGCCCCCTAGCCGGAGGAAACCACAATGAGCAGTTCTTC. As protein: CASSPLAGGNHNEQFF.

This chain connects TRBV28 to TRBJ2-1; 8 positions agree with TRBD2. Trimming removed 5 bases from V and 3 bases from J; junction bases left unmatched: 12. There are 17 residues in the CDR3. CDR1 is MDHEN, CDR2 SYDVKM, per germline. DNA of the CDR3: TGTGCCAGCAGTCCTCATGTAGGACTAGCCCACTACAATGAGCAGTTCTTC. It is translated as CASSPHVGLAHYNEQFF.

The V call is TRBV6-5, the J call TRBJ2-3, with D perhaps TRBD1 (5 bases). Germline CDR1 and CDR2: MNHEY and SVGAGI. This CDR3 contains 15 residues. V gave up 7 bases and J gave up 4 bases, with 18 bases separating them. CDR3 bases: TGTGCCAGCAAGCAGACACCCACAGGTTCAGATACGCAGTATTTT. The encoded protein is CASKQTPTGSDTQYF.

This clone was detected once. The junction and the germline gene differ at one end; a read error may be behind it. This chain connects TRBV10-1 to TRBJ1-1; unclear D gene. Germline CDR1 reads WNHNN; CDR2 reads SYGVQD (reference sequence). The CDR3 extends over 13 amino acids. Written as DNA, the CDR3 is TGCGCCAGCAACGATCCGGGGAACGCTGAAGCTTTCTTT. Amino acid sequence: CASNDPGNAEAFF.

This clone was seen once. The chain links TRBV5-6 to TRBJ2-7, with 9 bases that match TRBD1. Looked up from germline, CDR1 is SGHDT and CDR2 is YYEEEE. The CDR3 is made up of 13 amino acids. Unmatched junction bases numbered 3, after V lost 3 bases and J lost 5 bases. The CDR3, as DNA: TGTGCCAGCAGCTGGGACAGGGACAACGAGCAGTACTTC. It specifies CASSWDRDNEQYF.

The chain has TRBV19 and TRBJ2-4; 7 nucleotides agree with TRBD1. With 5 bases clipped from V and 6 bases from J, the junction kept 7 bases outside the gene matches. This CDR3 has 14 residues. Germline values: CDR1 LNHDA, CDR2 SQIVND (reference sequence). DNA for the CDR3: TGTGCCAGTAGTCTTCCTACAGGGGCAAACATTCAGTACTTC. Its protein product is CASSLPTGANIQYF.

The rearrangement uses TRBV18 and TRBJ2-1, with 8 bases fitting TRBD2. After removal of 6 bases from V and 4 bases from J, the junction contained 8 bases not matched to a gene. CDR3 length: 15 amino acids. Germline V lookup: CDR1 KGHSH, CDR2 LQKENI. CDR3 region: CASSPSGSDYNEQFF. In DNA, the CDR3 is TGTGCCAGCTCCCCGAGCGGGAGTGATTACAATGAGCAGTTCTTC. Looking up the rest from reference TRBV18 and TRBJ2-1 gives the full variable domain: NAGVMQNPRHLVRRRGQEARLRCSPMKGHSHVYWYRQLPEEGLKFMVYLQKENIIDESGMPKERFSAEFPKEGPSILRIQQVVRGDSAAYFCASSPSGSDYNEQFFGPGTRLTVL.

A single count supports this clone. The chain employs TRBV29-1 and TRBJ2-3; D gene uncertain. CDR1 is SQVTM and CDR2 is ANQGSEA in the germline V gene. The CDR3 runs to 11 residues. Trimming took 4 bases from V and 5 from J, leaving 7 bases between them. This CDR3 reads CSVVVGDTQYF. The CDR3 DNA is TGCAGCGTTGTGGTCGGAGATACGCAGTATTTT.

The chain joins TRBV12-5 to TRBJ2-1; TRBD1 or TRBD2 may be the D gene (5 bases each). CDR3 length: 15 residues. Germline CDR1 reads LGHNT; CDR2 reads FRNRAP. The V end was cut by 6 bases, the J end by 2 bases, with 14 bases between. CDR3 nucleotides: TGTGCTAGTGGACAAGAAGGGACGACCTACAATGAGCAGTTCTTC. This encodes CASGQEGTTYNEQFF.

This chain uses TRBV4-1 with TRBJ1-5; D might be TRBD1 (5 bases). From germline, CDR1 is MGHRA and CDR2 YSYEKL. Trimming removed 4 bases from V and 7 bases from J, with 20 bases in between. The CDR3 loop spans 16 amino acids. CDR3: CASSLTPARGRQPQHF. CDR3 coding DNA: TGCGCCAGCAGCCTAACCCCCGCTAGGGGCCGGCAGCCCCAGCATTTT.

DNA for the CDR3: TGTGCCAGCAGCCCAGGACAGGCTATCACCGGGGAGCTGTTTTTT. Its protein product is CASSPGQAITGELFF. The rearrangement joins TRBV7-3 to TRBJ2-2; 7 bases line up with TRBD1. J was trimmed by 4 bases and V by 5 bases; bases with no gene match: 7. The CDR3 contains 15 residues. Germline-derived CDR1 and CDR2 are SGHTA and FQGTGA.

The rearrangement links TRBV6-5 to TRBJ1-4, with a possible D match to TRBD1 (5 bases). Trimming left V 0 bases short and J 4 bases short, with 9 bases between. The CDR3 length is 15 residues. CDR1 and CDR2 (germline): MNHEY, SVGAGI. In DNA, the CDR3 is TGTGCCAGCAGTTACTCTCCGGGGGGTAATGAAAAACTGTTTTTT. Its translation: CASSYSPGGNEKLFF.

The genes are TRBV7-9 and TRBJ1-2; D is possibly TRBD1 (6 bases). CDR1 and CDR2 (germline): SEHNR, FQNEAQ (reference sequence). The V and J ends lost 5 bases and 5 bases respectively, with 12 bases between them. The CDR3 extends over 13 amino acids. The CDR3 sequence: CASSPQGGYGYTF. The CDR3 bases are TGTGCCAGCAGCCCACAGGGCGGGTATGGCTACACCTTC.

V and J are TRBV5-1 and TRBJ2-3; D unclear. V lost 0 bases and J lost 4, with 15 bases in between. Germline V CDR1 and CDR2: SGHRS, YFSETQ. CDR3 length: 16 residues. Here the CDR3 reads CASSLGEAPRADTQYF. In DNA form, the CDR3 reads TGCGCCAGCAGCTTGGGTGAAGCCCCACGAGCAGATACGCAGTATTTT. The variable domain in full, completed from reference TRBV5-1 and TRBJ2-3, reads KAGVTQTPRYLIKTRGQQVTLSCSPISGHRSVSWYQQTPGQGLQFLFEYFSETQRNKGNFPGRFSGRQFSNSRSEMNVSTLELGDSALYLCASSLGEAPRADTQYFGPGTRLTVL.